This is a list of T cell receptor beta chains from one sample in a study of blood T cell repertoires in COVID-19. Only in-frame clones appear in the TCRdb table, and some are missing; sequencing was by immunoSEQ multiplex PCR. The repertoire includes 150,000 to 200,000 clones, roughly 84% of them detected once, and over 15% sits in the top ten. The sample taken for sequencing was PBMCs or T cells enriched from blood (not recorded which). These receptors were taken from a man aged 60 to 75 who had recovered from COVID-19. Each CDR3 is given with its conserved first and last residue. Fields, in order: CDR3 length, V gene, J gene, D gene, clone size, CDR3 DNA, CDR3 protein. D genes are given only for firm matches. Only some rows state a clone size, as once, few, many or a class for expanded clones.

15	TRBV11-1	TRBJ1-1	TRBD1	-	TGTGCCAGCAGTTCAATGACAGGGGGGACCACTGAAGCTTTCTTT	CASSSMTGGTTEAFF
15	TRBV11-3	TRBJ2-2	-	-	TGTGCCAGCAGCTTAGGAACAGGGAGAGCCGGGGAGCTGTTTTTT	CASSLGTGRAGELFF
15	TRBV7-2	TRBJ2-2	TRBD2	-	TGTGCCAGCAGCTCGATAGCGGGGGGGCCCGGGGAGCTGTTTTTT	CASSSIAGGPGELFF
18	TRBV5-5	TRBJ2-2	TRBD2	-	TGTGCCAGCAGCTTTCTTCGACTAGCGGGGGGGAACACCGGGGAGCTGTTTTTT	CASSFLRLAGGNTGELFF
18	TRBV10-2	TRBJ1-1	TRBD1	once	TGCGCCAGCAGTGAGTCGTACGGGACAGAGTTTCGGGGCACTGAAGCTTTCTTT	CASSESYGTEFRGTEAFF
13	TRBV10-3	TRBJ1-5	TRBD1	-	TGTGCCATCAGTGCTACAGGGGATCAGCCCCAGCATTTT	CAISATGDQPQHF
22	TRBV28	TRBJ2-1	TRBD2	-	TGTGCCAGCAGTTTTTATAAGACAGGTGCCGGGACTAGCGGGAGGGTTTACAATGAGCAGTTCTTC	CASSFYKTGAGTSGRVYNEQFF
15	TRBV18	TRBJ1-1	-	once	TGTGCCAGCTCACCCCCCAACAGTATGAACACTGAAGCTTTCTTT	CASSPPNSMNTEAFF
14	TRBV6-5	TRBJ1-1	-	-	TGTGCCAGCAGCCCCGCAAGGAGGGGAACTGAAGCTTTCTTT	CASSPARRGTEAFF
12	TRBV12-3/TRBV12-4	TRBJ1-2	-	-	TGTGCCAGCAGTTCCAACCCTAATGGCTACACCTTC	CASSSNPNGYTF
15	TRBV30	TRBJ1-2	TRBD1	-	TGTGCCTGGAGTACCGCTGGGACAGGCAACTATGGCTACACCTTC	CAWSTAGTGNYGYTF
15	TRBV27	TRBJ2-3	TRBD2	-	TGTGCCAGCAGTTTAAGCCTAGCGGGGGGAGTTACGCAGTATTTT	CASSLSLAGGVTQYF
16	TRBV11-2	TRBJ2-3	TRBD2	-	TGTGCCAGCAGCTTAGATGGCGGGGGTCTTACAGATACGCAGTATTTT	CASSLDGGGLTDTQYF
16	TRBV19	TRBJ2-2	TRBD2	-	TGTGCCAGTAGTAGGCGGGAGGGCCTTGGGACCGGGGAGCTGTTTTTT	CASSRREGLGTGELFF
16	TRBV19	TRBJ1-1	TRBD1	-	TGTGCCAGTAGTACCTCCTCCGGGACAGGGATTGATGAAGCTTTCTTT	CASSTSSGTGIDEAFF
12	TRBV3-1/TRBV3-2	TRBJ1-2	-	-	TGTGCCAGCAGTCAGGGTTTGGCTGGCTACACCTTC	CASSQGLAGYTF
13	TRBV7-3	TRBJ2-3	-	few	TGTGCCAGCAGCTTTCGCGGGAAAGATACGCAGTATTTT	CASSFRGKDTQYF
13	TRBV12-3/TRBV12-4	TRBJ1-1	TRBD1	-	TGTGCCAGCAGCAACAGGGGGAGGACTGAAGCTTTCTTT	CASSNRGRTEAFF
18	TRBV15	TRBJ1-1	-	-	TGTGCCACCAGCAGAGTAAGTGGGGGCGGAAGAAGGAACACTGAAGCTTTCTTT	CATSRVSGGGRRNTEAFF
15	TRBV5-6	TRBJ2-6	TRBD1	-	TGTGCCAGCAGCGCGACAGGGGTTGGGGCCAACGTCCTGACTTTC	CASSATGVGANVLTF
17	TRBV19	TRBJ2-1	-	-	TGTGCCAGTAGTATAGCTCGACAGATCGGGTGGAACAATGAGCAGTTCTTC	CASSIARQIGWNNEQFF
13	TRBV28	TRBJ1-1	TRBD1	-	TGTGCGATCAGGGGGCTAAGGAACACTGAAGCTTTCTTT	CAIRGLRNTEAFF
16	TRBV6-5	TRBJ2-7	TRBD2	-	TGTGCCAGCAGTTACTCGGGGGGGTCCAGCTCCTACGAGCAGTACTTC	CASSYSGGSSSYEQYF
15	TRBV20-1	TRBJ2-1	TRBD2	once	TGCAGTGCTAGTCTAGCGGGAGTCGGATTGAATGAGCAGTTCTTC	CSASLAGVGLNEQFF
17	TRBV11-2	TRBJ2-2	-	-	TGTGCCAGCAGCCCTCCGAGCAGGGGACTAAACACCGGGGAGCTGTTTTTT	CASSPPSRGLNTGELFF
15	TRBV4-1	TRBJ2-1	-	-	TGCGCCAGCAGCCCCCGCTTAGGGAGGTCCAATGAGCAGTTCTTC	CASSPRLGRSNEQFF
14	TRBV11-3	TRBJ2-1	TRBD2	-	TGTGCCAGCAGCGGCGGGGGGGTAGACAATGAGCAGTTCTTC	CASSGGGVDNEQFF
13	TRBV19	TRBJ2-7	TRBD1	once	TGTGCCAGTAGTATACAGGGGGCGGGCGAGCAGTACTTC	CASSIQGAGEQYF
18	TRBV28	TRBJ1-5	-	-	TGTGCCAGCAGTTTAAGACGGAGACCCGCAAGGCCCAATCAGCCCCAGCATTTT	CASSLRRRPARPNQPQHF
15	TRBV19	TRBJ1-6	TRBD1	-	TGTGCCAGTAGTTCCGGGACAGGGAGAAATTCACCCCTCCACTTT	CASSSGTGRNSPLHF
15	TRBV28	TRBJ1-5	TRBD1	few	TGTGCCAGCTGGGACAGGGCATTAGGCAATCAGCCCCAGCATTTT	CASWDRALGNQPQHF
11	TRBV20-1	TRBJ2-1	-	-	TGCAGTGCTCTCCCGCAGGGGGAGCAGTTCTTC	CSALPQGEQFF
16	TRBV28	TRBJ2-7	TRBD2	-	TGTGCCAGCAGTTTTAGACTAGCGGGAGTAAATCTGGAGCAGTACTTC	CASSFRLAGVNLEQYF
15	TRBV10-2	TRBJ2-2	TRBD2	few	TGCGCCAGCACCGGGGGGAGGGCCAACACCGGGGAGCTGTTTTTT	CASTGGRANTGELFF
13	TRBV24-1	TRBJ1-1	-	-	TGTGCCACCAATAGGGGTCCGGGCACTGAAGCTTTCTTT	CATNRGPGTEAFF
16	TRBV24-1	TRBJ2-2	-	-	TGTGCCACCAGTGATTTCGAAAAACGGGGCACCGGGGAGCTGTTTTTT	CATSDFEKRGTGELFF
23	TRBV21-1	TRBJ1-4	-	once	TGTGCCAGCAGCAAAGGCAAAGCTATTGGGACATTACAGGCAGGGGGGATAGGTGAAAAACTGTTTTTT	CASSKGKAIGTLQAGGIGEKLFF
15	TRBV5-1	TRBJ2-1	TRBD2	-	TGCGCCAGCAGCCCTCGGGTAGCGGGAGTTAATGAGCAGTTCTTC	CASSPRVAGVNEQFF
16	TRBV19	TRBJ2-6	TRBD1	once	TGTGCCAGTACGGGACAGATCCTCTCTGGGGCCAACGTCCTGACTTTC	CASTGQILSGANVLTF
16	TRBV6-1	TRBJ1-3	-	-	TGTGCCAGCAGTGAATCCCATAGACAGTCTGGAAACACCATATATTTT	CASSESHRQSGNTIYF
14	TRBV10-3	TRBJ2-2	-	-	TGTGCCATCAGTGAGTCTCCGGGGTTAAAGGAGCTGTTTTTT	CAISESPGLKELFF
14	TRBV19	TRBJ1-2	-	-	TGTGCCAGTAGTCTTGCAGGATTATTAGGTGGCTACACCTTC	CASSLAGLLGGYTF
16	TRBV7-2	TRBJ1-1	-	-	TGTGCCAGCAGCTTAGCGTTCGACAGAATGAACACTGAAGCTTTCTTT	CASSLAFDRMNTEAFF
12	TRBV19	TRBJ1-2	TRBD1	few	TGTGCCAGTCGCCGGGACAGGGATGGCTACACCTTC	CASRRDRDGYTF
18	TRBV29-1	TRBJ2-2	TRBD2	-	TGCAGCGTGGCCGGGACTAGCGGGGGGGTTACGAACACCGGGGAGCTGTTTTTT	CSVAGTSGGVTNTGELFF
13	TRBV28	TRBJ1-2	-	-	TGTGCCAGCAGTTTTCTTCACACGCAAAGCTACACCTTC	CASSFLHTQSYTF
15	TRBV7-7	TRBJ2-3	TRBD2	-	TGTGCTAGCAGCTTGATGGGAGGGACCACAGATACGCAGTATTTT	CASSLMGGTTDTQYF
12	TRBV30	TRBJ2-1	-	-	TGTGCCTGGAGTGCCTTAGGGGATGAGCAGTTCTTC	CAWSALGDEQFF
14	TRBV7-2	TRBJ2-1	-	-	TGTGCCAGCTTAGCGGATACTTTTTACAATGAGCAGTTCTTC	CASLADTFYNEQFF
14	TRBV30	TRBJ2-2	TRBD1	-	TGTGCCTGGAGGGACAGGGGTCGGACCGGGGAGCTGTTTTTT	CAWRDRGRTGELFF